The T cell receptor (beta chain) under discussion was sequenced for a study of shared clonotypes between healthy human individuals. It was at deep level that the assay was run. The protocol was immunoSEQ multiplex PCR, while the TCRdb copy is restricted to in-frame clones and leaves out a portion. The sample gives hundreds of thousands of clones, 90% to 95% of which show up once; over 0.09% is in the top ten. Comment on this clone: Its antigen is still unknown.

Naive CD8 populations comprised CD45RO-negative cells positively selected for CCR7, excluding terminally differentiated effector memory CD45RA+ cells. The study's findings and limits: Sampling covered blood only; tissue repertoires likely differ. When naive CD4 clonotypes were compared across a handful of donors, 4% to 6.5% were shared. In contrast to clonotypes shared by all four donors, non-shared clonotypes had lower generation probabilities.

In germline, CDR1 is MNHEY, CDR2 SMNVEV (reference sequence). Losses at the gene ends were 0 bases for V and 6 bases for J; bases not matched to a gene: 4. The CDR3 sequence is 15 residues long. The sequence was obtained from a woman aged 25 to 39 in good health. The sample taken for sequencing was naive CD8+ T cells sorted from blood. This chain joins TRBV27 and TRBJ2-1; 8 bases agree with TRBD2. In DNA form, the CDR3 reads TGTGCCAGCAGTTTATCCGGGAGGGCCCCCAATGAGCAGTTCTTC. This gives the protein CASSLSGRAPNEQFF.